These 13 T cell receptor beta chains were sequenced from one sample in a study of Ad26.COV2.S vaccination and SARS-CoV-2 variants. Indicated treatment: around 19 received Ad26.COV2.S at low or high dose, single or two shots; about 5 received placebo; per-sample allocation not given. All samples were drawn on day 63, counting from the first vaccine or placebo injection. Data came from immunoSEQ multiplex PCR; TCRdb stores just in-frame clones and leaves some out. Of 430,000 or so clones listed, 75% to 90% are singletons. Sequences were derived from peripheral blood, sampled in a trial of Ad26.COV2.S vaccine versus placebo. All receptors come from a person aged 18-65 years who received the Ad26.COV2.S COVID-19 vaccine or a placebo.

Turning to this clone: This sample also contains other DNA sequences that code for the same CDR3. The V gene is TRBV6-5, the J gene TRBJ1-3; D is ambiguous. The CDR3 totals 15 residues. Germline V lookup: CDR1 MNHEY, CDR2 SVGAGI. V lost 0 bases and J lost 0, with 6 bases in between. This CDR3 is CASSYSERSGNTIYF. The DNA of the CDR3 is TGTGCCAGCAGTTACTCGGAGCGCTCTGGAAACACCATATATTTT.

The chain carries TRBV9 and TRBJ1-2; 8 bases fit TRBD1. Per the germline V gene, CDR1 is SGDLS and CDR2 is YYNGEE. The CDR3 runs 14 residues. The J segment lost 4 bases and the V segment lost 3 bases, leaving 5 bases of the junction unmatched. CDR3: CASSAATGGYGYTF. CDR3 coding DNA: TGTGCCAGCAGCGCAGCAACAGGGGGCTATGGCTACACCTTC.

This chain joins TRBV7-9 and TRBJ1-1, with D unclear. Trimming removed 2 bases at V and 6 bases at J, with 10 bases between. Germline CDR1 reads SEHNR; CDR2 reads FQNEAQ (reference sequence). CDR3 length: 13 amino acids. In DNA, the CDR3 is TGTGCCAGCAGCTTATCGGGGTTTGCTGAAGCTTTCTTT. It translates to CASSLSGFAEAFF.

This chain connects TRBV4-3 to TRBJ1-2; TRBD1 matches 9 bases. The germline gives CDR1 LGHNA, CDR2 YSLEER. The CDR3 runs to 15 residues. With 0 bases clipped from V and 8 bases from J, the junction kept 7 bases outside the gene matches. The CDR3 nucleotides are TGCGCCAGCAGCCAAGATACAGGGGGCGGAAGAGGCTACACCTTC. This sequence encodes CASSQDTGGGRGYTF.

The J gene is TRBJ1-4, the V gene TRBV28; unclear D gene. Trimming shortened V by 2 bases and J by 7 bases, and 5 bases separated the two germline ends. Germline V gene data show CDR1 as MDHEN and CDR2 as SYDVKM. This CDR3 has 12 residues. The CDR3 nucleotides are TGTGCCAGCAGTTTAGGGTTTGAAAAACTGTTTTTT. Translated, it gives CASSLGFEKLFF. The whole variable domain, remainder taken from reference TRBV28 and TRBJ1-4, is DVKVTQSSRYLVKRTGEKVFLECVQDMDHENMFWYRQDPGLGLRLIYFSYDVKMKEKGDIPEGYSVSREKKERFSLILESASTNQTSMYLCASSLGFEKLFFGSGTQLSVL.

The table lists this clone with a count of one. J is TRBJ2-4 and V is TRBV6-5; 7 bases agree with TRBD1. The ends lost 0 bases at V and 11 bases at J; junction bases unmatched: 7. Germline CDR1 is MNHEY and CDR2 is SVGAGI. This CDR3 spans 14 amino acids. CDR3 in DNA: TGTGCCAGCAGTTACTCGAGGGACAGAATCCTTCAGTACTTC. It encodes CASSYSRDRILQYF.

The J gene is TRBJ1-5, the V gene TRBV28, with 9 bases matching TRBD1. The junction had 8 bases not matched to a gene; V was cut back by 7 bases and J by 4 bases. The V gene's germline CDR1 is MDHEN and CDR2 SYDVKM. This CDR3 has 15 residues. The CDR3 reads CASTGTGIWNQPQHF. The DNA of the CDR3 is TGTGCCAGCACCGGGACAGGGATATGGAATCAGCCCCAGCATTTT.

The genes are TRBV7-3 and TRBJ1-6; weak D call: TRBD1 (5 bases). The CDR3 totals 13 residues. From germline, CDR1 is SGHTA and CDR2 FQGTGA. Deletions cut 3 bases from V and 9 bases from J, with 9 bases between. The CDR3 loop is CASSFDSFSPLHF. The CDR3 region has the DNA TGTGCCAGCAGCTTCGACAGTTTTTCACCCCTCCACTTT.

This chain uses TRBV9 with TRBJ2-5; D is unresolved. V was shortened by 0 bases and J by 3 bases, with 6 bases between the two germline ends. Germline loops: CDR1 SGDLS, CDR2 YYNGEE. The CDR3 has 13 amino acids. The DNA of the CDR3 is TGTGCCAGCAGCGTAGCCCAGGAAGAGACCCAGTACTTC. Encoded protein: CASSVAQEETQYF.

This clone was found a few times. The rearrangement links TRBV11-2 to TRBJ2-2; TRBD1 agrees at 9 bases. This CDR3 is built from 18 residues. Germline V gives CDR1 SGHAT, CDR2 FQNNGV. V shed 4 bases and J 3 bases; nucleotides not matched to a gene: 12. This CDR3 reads CASSSPPDRGMDTGELFF. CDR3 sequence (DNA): TGTGCCAGCAGCTCCCCCCCGGACAGGGGTATGGACACCGGGGAGCTGTTTTTT.

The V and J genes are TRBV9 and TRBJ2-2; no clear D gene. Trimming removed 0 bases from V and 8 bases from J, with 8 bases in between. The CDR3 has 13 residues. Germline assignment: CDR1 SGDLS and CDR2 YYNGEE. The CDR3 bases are TGTGCCAGCAGCGTAGAATTTCAGGGGGAGCTGTTTTTT. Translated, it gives CASSVEFQGELFF.

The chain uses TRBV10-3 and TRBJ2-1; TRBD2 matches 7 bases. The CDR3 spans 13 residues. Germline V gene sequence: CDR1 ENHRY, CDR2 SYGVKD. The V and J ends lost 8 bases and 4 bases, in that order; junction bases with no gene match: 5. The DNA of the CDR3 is TGTGCCATCGGCCAGCGGGGATACAATGAGCAGTTCTTC. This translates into CAIGQRGYNEQFF.

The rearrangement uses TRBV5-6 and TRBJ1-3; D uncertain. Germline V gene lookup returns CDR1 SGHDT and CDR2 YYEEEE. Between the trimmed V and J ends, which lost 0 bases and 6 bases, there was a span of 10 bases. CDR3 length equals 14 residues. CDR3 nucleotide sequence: TGTGCCAGCAGCTTGGAGGTGACGTCAAACACCATATATTTT. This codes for CASSLEVTSNTIYF.